Below are 25 T cell receptor beta chains sequenced from a single sample in a study of post-analysis software for immune sequencing data. Study results and caveats: Relative to controls, patients had 5 or 6 TRBV segments at higher frequency, with TRBV5-6, TRBV5-1 and TRBV20-1 among these.

Researchers reported that TCR beta cDNA libraries carried unique molecular identifiers. TCRdb fed the PCR reads into MiXCR, producing one record per CDR3 protein. This table has 450,000 to 650,000 distinct CDR3 sequences, roughly 40% appearing once. These TCRs' antigens remain unknown. Sequenced input: blood. The receptors were sampled from a girl under 18 with multiple sclerosis.

The chain links TRBV3-1 to TRBJ2-1; 10 nucleotides match TRBD1. Germline CDR1 reads LGHDT; CDR2 reads YNNKEL (reference sequence). This CDR3 contains 16 residues. V lost 2 bases to trimming and J lost 4 bases; unmatched junction nucleotides: 5. In DNA, the CDR3 is TGTGCCAGCAGCCAAACCGGGACAGGGGATTACAATGAGCAGTTCTTC. Its protein product is CASSQTGTGDYNEQFF.

The chain carries TRBV7-9 and TRBJ2-1, with D perhaps matching TRBD1 or TRBD2 (5 bases each). Germline V gene sequence: CDR1 SEHNR, CDR2 FQNEAQ (reference sequence). Between the trimmed V and J ends, which lost 2 bases and 1 base, there was a span of 9 bases. The CDR3 covers 15 residues. The CDR3 sequence: CASSLKGRSYNEQFF. Written as DNA, the CDR3 is TGTGCCAGCAGCTTAAAGGGACGGTCCTACAATGAGCAGTTCTTC.

A remark on this clonotype: One end of the junction varies from germline; a read error may be responsible. CDR3 bases: TGTAGCGTTGCTCGGGGCAATGAGCAGTTCTTC. It translates to CSVARGNEQFF. The V call is TRBV29-1, the J call TRBJ2-1; D might be TRBD2 (5 bases). This CDR3 is 11 amino acids long. The germline V gene has CDR1 SQVTM and CDR2 ANQGSEA.

CDR3 nucleotide sequence: TGTGCCAGCAGTTTAGTCGGCCTCCACCCCACTGAAGCTTTCTTT. Its translation: CASSLVGLHPTEAFF. This chain uses TRBV12-3 or TRBV12-4 with TRBJ1-1; D ambiguous. The CDR3 loop spans 15 amino acids. Trimming left V 1 base short and J 4 bases short, with 13 bases between.

The chain links TRBV5-8 to TRBJ2-1; TRBD2 matches at 13 bases. This CDR3 is 18 amino acids long. Germline CDR1 and CDR2: SGHTS and YDEGEE. V was pared by 2 bases and J by 5 bases, with 10 bases of the junction left unmatched. Here the CDR3 DNA reads TGTGCCAGCAGCTTTTGGGGGACTAGCGGGGTGAACCACAATGAGCAGTTCTTC. It translates to CASSFWGTSGVNHNEQFF.

This clonotype was observed a few times. The J gene is TRBJ2-5, the V gene TRBV12-3 or TRBV12-4; D gene uncertain. The CDR3 runs 12 residues. V was clipped by 5 bases and J by 5 bases, with 9 bases between them. DNA of the CDR3: TGTGCCAGCAGTACGCCCGGGGAGACCCAGTACTTC. Translation gives CASSTPGETQYF.

The CDR3 DNA is TGTGCCTGGAATATCCAGGGGCGACTGCCCCAGCATTTT. It codes for CAWNIQGRLPQHF. This sequence joins TRBV30 and TRBJ1-5; D possibly corresponds to TRBD1 (6 bases). Germline V gene data show CDR1 as GTSNPN and CDR2 as SVGIG (reference sequence). Deletions cut 4 bases from V and 9 bases from J, with 16 bases between. The length of the CDR3 is 13 residues. The full variable domain, rest sourced from reference TRBV30 and TRBJ1-5, is SQTIHQWPATLVQPVGSPLSLECTVEGTSNPNLYWYRQAAGRGLQLLFYSVGIGQISSEVPQNLSASRPQDRQFILSSKKLLLSDSGFYLCAWNIQGRLPQHFGDGTRLSIL.

This chain uses TRBV20-1 with TRBJ2-7; D possibly uses TRBD1 or TRBD2 (5 bases each). The V gene's germline CDR1 is DFQATT and CDR2 SNEGSKA (reference sequence). Trimming removed 0 bases from V and 7 bases from J, with 25 bases in between. The CDR3 is 17 residues long. CDR3 sequence reads: CSARDRGGTYPMGEQYF. The CDR3, as DNA: TGCAGTGCTAGAGATCGAGGTGGGACCTATCCGATGGGGGAGCAGTACTTC.

V gene TRBV4-2 combines with J gene TRBJ1-2; D is perhaps TRBD1 (5 bases). This CDR3 has 16 amino acids. The germline V and J ends were trimmed by 1 base and 4 bases, with 16 bases remaining between them. Germline V gene sequence: CDR1 LGHNA, CDR2 YNFKEQ. The DNA for the CDR3 is TGTGCCAGCAGCCAAGTCGGACTCCCTGGGACCTATGGCTACACCTTC. It is translated as CASSQVGLPGTYGYTF.

The chain uses TRBV20-1 and TRBJ2-1; TRBD2 agrees at 9 bases. Germline values: CDR1 DFQATT, CDR2 SNEGSKA (reference sequence). With 1 base clipped from V and 3 bases from J, the junction kept 10 bases outside the gene matches. The CDR3 runs 17 residues. The CDR3 loop reads CSARGGGAGGLYNEQFF. DNA of the CDR3: TGCAGTGCTAGAGGGGGAGGGGCGGGAGGGCTCTACAATGAGCAGTTCTTC.

The rearrangement uses TRBV5-1 and TRBJ2-7, with a tentative D call TRBD2 (6 bases). The V gene's germline CDR1 is SGHRS and CDR2 YFSETQ. The ends were cut back, 1 base at V and 0 bases at J, with 17 bases in the middle. This CDR3 is built from 17 residues. CDR3 DNA sequence: TGCGCCAGCAGCTTGAGAAGCGCAGGAGGGAGCTCCTACGAGCAGTACTTC. This codes for CASSLRSAGGSSYEQYF. Drawing the rest from reference TRBV5-1 and TRBJ2-7, the complete variable domain is KAGVTQTPRYLIKTRGQQVTLSCSPISGHRSVSWYQQTPGQGLQFLFEYFSETQRNKGNFPGRFSGRQFSNSRSEMNVSTLELGDSALYLCASSLRSAGGSSYEQYFGPGTRLTVT.

This chain connects TRBV4-1 to TRBJ1-2; TRBD1 might be the D (5 bases). CDR1 is MGHRA, CDR2 YSYEKL, per germline. The CDR3 sequence is 15 residues long. The V and J ends lost 3 bases and 3 bases respectively, with 14 bases between them. The CDR3 DNA reads as TGCGCCAGCAGCCACGGACACAGGAGATACTATGGCTACACCTTC. It encodes CASSHGHRRYYGYTF.

The table lists this clonotype with a few counts. The chain couples TRBV12-3 or TRBV12-4 to TRBJ1-2; D might be TRBD1 (6 bases). The V gene lost 4 bases and the J gene lost 0 bases, with 9 bases spanning the gap. This CDR3 region has 14 residues. CDR3 nucleotides: TGTGCCAGCAGTTATCAGGGGTCTAACTATGGCTACACCTTC. It specifies CASSYQGSNYGYTF.

This clonotype occurred a few times. This chain uses TRBV7-2 with TRBJ1-2, with no clear D. Germline values: CDR1 SGHTA, CDR2 FQGNSA. V was shortened by 2 bases and J by 2 bases, with 12 bases between the two germline ends. The CDR3 sequence is 15 residues long. This CDR3 is CASSLLVEVNYGYTF. CDR3 sequence (DNA): TGTGCCAGCAGCTTACTTGTAGAGGTCAACTATGGCTACACCTTC. Combining the CDR3 with reference TRBV7-2 and TRBJ1-2 gives the whole variable domain GAGVSQSPSNKVTEKGKDVELRCDPISGHTALYWYRQSLGQGLEFLIYFQGNSAPDKSGLPSDRFSAERTGGSVSTLTIQRTQQEDSAVYLCASSLLVEVNYGYTFGSGTRLTVV.

V is TRBV12-3 or TRBV12-4 and J is TRBJ2-1; TRBD2 agrees at 8 bases. Germline trimming cut 4 bases from V and 5 bases from J; bases unmatched to any gene: 25. This CDR3 region has 21 residues. This CDR3 is CASSYWNPWDSGNHPHNEQFF. CDR3 sequence (DNA): TGTGCCAGCAGTTACTGGAACCCCTGGGATAGCGGGAACCACCCGCACAATGAGCAGTTCTTC.

V gene TRBV5-1 combines with J gene TRBJ2-3; no reliable D call. Germline CDR1 reads SGHRS; CDR2 reads YFSETQ. Trimming took off 2 bases at V and 0 bases at J, with 10 bases between the two ends. This CDR3 spans 15 amino acids. CDR3 bases: TGCGCCAGCAGCTTTCCGGATCCAAGCACAGATACGCAGTATTTT. Translating gives CASSFPDPSTDTQYF.

Note on this clonotype: Germline is not matched at one junction end, which may reflect a read error. This chain links TRBV7-3 with TRBJ1-5, with D uncertain. The CDR3 contains 13 residues. Germline V gene lookup returns CDR1 SGHTA and CDR2 FQGTGA. For the CDR3, the DNA is TGTGCCAGCAGCTCCTACGTAGGTCAGCCCAAGCATTTT. Residues: CASSSYVGQPKHF.

This clonotype was seen a few times. The V and J genes are TRBV20-1 and TRBJ2-1; TRBD1 matches at 7 bases. Unmatched junction bases numbered 9, after V lost 5 bases and J lost 8 bases. This CDR3 is 13 amino acids long. The germline gives CDR1 DFQATT, CDR2 SNEGSKA (reference sequence). The CDR3 DNA sequence: TGCAGTGCTCTCCTTGACAGGGTCGATGAGCAGTTCTTC. Amino acids: CSALLDRVDEQFF.

A remark on this clonotype: An end of the junction does not agree with germline; a read error may underlie this. The chain joins TRBV12-3 or TRBV12-4 to TRBJ2-3; D not certain. The CDR3 consists of 12 residues. The CDR3 bases are TGTGCCAGCAGTCTCACTGCAGATACGGAGTATTTT. It is translated as CASSLTADTEYF.

This clonotype was seen more than once but under ten times. The chain combines TRBV4-1 with TRBJ2-1; D unclear. Germline lookup yields CDR1 MGHRA and CDR2 YSYEKL. This CDR3 spans 17 amino acids. The V end lost 1 base, the J end lost 2 bases, and 15 bases lay between the germline ends. The CDR3 nucleotides are TGCGCCAGCAGCCAAGGACTCGCAAAGGGCACCTACAATGAGCAGTTCTTC. Translating it yields CASSQGLAKGTYNEQFF.

The chain recombines TRBV12-3 or TRBV12-4 with TRBJ2-6; D uncertain. The length of the CDR3 is 13 residues. V was shortened by 7 bases and J by 12 bases, with 16 bases between the two germline ends. In DNA form, the CDR3 reads TGTGCCAGCACCGAGGACCTCAGTGGCGTCCTGACTTTC. It translates to CASTEDLSGVLTF.

This clonotype was seen just once. The chain uses TRBV29-1 and TRBJ2-5; maybe TRBD2 (5 bases). V was cut by 7 bases and J by 5 bases, with 17 bases left in between. The CDR3 covers 13 residues. Germline V gene data show CDR1 as SQVTM and CDR2 as ANQGSEA. The CDR3 loop reads CSAAENRGETQYF. The DNA for the CDR3 is TGCAGCGCCGCCGAGAACCGAGGGGAGACCCAGTACTTC. Full variable domain (missing parts from reference TRBV29-1 and TRBJ2-5): SAVISQKPSRDICQRGTSLTIQCQVDSQVTMMFWYRQQPGQSLTLIATANQGSEATYESGFVIDKFPISRPNLTFSTLTVSNMSPEDSSIYLCSAAENRGETQYFGPGTRLLVL.

A few counts support this clonotype. The chain couples TRBV20-1 to TRBJ2-1; 15 positions match TRBD2. The CDR3 has 19 residues. Per germline, CDR1 DFQATT and CDR2 SNEGSKA (reference sequence). J lost 3 bases, V lost 5 bases, and 14 bases had no gene match. The CDR3 protein is CSAPSGLAGGQSGYNEQFF. CDR3 bases: TGCAGTGCTCCCTCCGGACTAGCGGGGGGGCAATCTGGCTACAATGAGCAGTTCTTC.

This clonotype was detected only a few times. The rearrangement links TRBV7-3 to TRBJ1-2; D gene uncertain. The CDR3 is made up of 15 amino acids. V lost 0 bases to trimming and J lost 0 bases, with 8 bases between them. Germline loops: CDR1 SGHTA, CDR2 FQGTGA. CDR3 residues: CASSLTGGSNYGYTF. DNA for the CDR3: TGTGCCAGCAGCTTAACAGGAGGGTCTAACTATGGCTACACCTTC.

The chain has TRBV7-6 and TRBJ1-2, with TRBD1 matching 7 bases. The germline gives CDR1 SGHVS, CDR2 FNYEAQ. The CDR3 is 15 amino acids. Germline trimming cut 5 bases from V and 8 bases from J; bases unmatched to any gene: 14. In nucleotides, the CDR3 is TGTGCCAGCAGCCCAGAAGAGACAGGGTCACGGGGCTACACCTTC. It yields the protein CASSPEETGSRGYTF.